This T cell receptor (beta chain) originates from a study of CD8+ T cells in alopecia areata. General study findings and limits: Greater clonality was observed in lesional scalp samples, especially alopecia totalis/universalis, versus normal scalp. Researchers reported that TCR sharing among patients proved less clear than in mice, possibly HLA-linked.

Deletions cut 3 bases from V and 3 bases from J, with 9 bases between. Per the germline V gene, CDR1 is SEHNR and CDR2 is FQNEAQ (reference sequence). The CDR3 is made up of 14 amino acids. Following extraction, RNA underwent reverse transcription to cDNA, which served as the sequencing template. This table comes from immunoSEQ multiplex PCR, and its TCRdb copy is limited to in-frame clones, with some not included. In the table there are about 110,000 clones, under 65% of which are singletons. A FACSAria was used to sort CD4+ and CD8+ T cells. These cells came from PBMCs. On this clone: The antigen is unknown.

V usage is TRBV7-9 and J usage is TRBJ1-5; TRBD1 is a possible D gene (6 bases). This sequence originates from a human donor with alopecia areata. What was sequenced was NKG2D-low CD8+ T cells sorted from blood. DNA for the CDR3: TGTGCCAGCAGCTTTTTGGGGGCCAATCAGCCCCAGCATTTT. This gives the protein CASSFLGANQPQHF.